This T cell receptor (beta chain) was identified during a study of blood T cell repertoires in COVID-19. For the study at large: The analysed material was cDNA or gDNA that came from T cells, B-cell-depleted T cells, or PBMCs.

J was trimmed by 8 bases and V by 4 bases; bases with no gene match: 10. Germline V gene sequence: CDR1 SGHRS, CDR2 YFSETQ. This CDR3 has 15 residues. Authors' processing steps: Cell counts per sample came from amplifying reference gene primers. Method: immunoSEQ multiplex PCR; TCRdb's copy keeps in-frame clones and lacks some. The V and J calls and clone size come from that table; D and trimming were worked out from the DNA. This sample has more than 80,000 clones, with roughly 86% found just once. This sequence was found in a man between 50 and 59 years old with active or convalescent COVID-19. This chain uses TRBV5-1 with TRBJ1-4, with 8 positions matching TRBD1. The source material was peripheral blood. The CDR3 DNA reads TGCGCCAGCAGCAAGACAGGGGAGAGTGGAGAAAAACTGTTTTTT. Amino acids: CASSKTGESGEKLFF.